This passage covers 20 T cell receptor beta chains from one sample sequenced in a study of cytomegalovirus exposure and HLA in healthy donors (dated 2017 in TCRdb). The method behind the library was the immunoSEQ multiplex PCR assay. TCRdb limited this immuneACCESS table to in-frame rearrangements with V and J called. A share of clones is missing; checked studies link under half to unresolved V genes, and the rest is unexplained. The sample table holds approximately 170,000 clones, of which almost 85% were seen once. Roughly 10% of the sample belongs to the ten largest clones. The sequencing sample was made of PBMCs. These receptors came from a man aged 25 to 45 in good health and CMV-seropositive.

This clone was seen just once. The chain combines TRBV2 with TRBJ2-1; 8 bases align to TRBD2. Germline CDR1 and CDR2: SNHLY and FYNNEI. There are 14 residues in the CDR3. Trimming cost V 10 bases and J 8 bases; bases outside gene matches: 13. For the CDR3, the DNA is TGTGCCAACTTCCCGGGACTAGGGTGGGATGAGCAGTTCTTC. Residues: CANFPGLGWDEQFF.

This chain connects TRBV15 to TRBJ2-5; 7 bases agree with TRBD2. This CDR3 has 14 amino acids. Germline V gives CDR1 LNHNV, CDR2 YYDKDF (reference sequence). The trim removed 4 bases at V and 6 bases at J, leaving 8 bases unmatched. In DNA form, the CDR3 reads TGTGCCACCAGCATAGGGACGGGGGGAAAGACCCAGTACTTC. Encoded protein: CATSIGTGGKTQYF.

This clone was counted a single time. The rearrangement uses TRBV5-4 and TRBJ2-5; 10 bases match TRBD2. The CDR3 has 16 amino acids. Looked up from germline, CDR1 is SGHNT and CDR2 is YYREEE (reference sequence). The trim removed 3 bases at V and 1 base at J, leaving 6 bases unmatched. This CDR3 is CASSSSLAGGQETQYF. CDR3 DNA sequence: TGTGCCAGCAGCTCGAGTTTAGCGGGGGGCCAAGAGACCCAGTACTTC.

The chain carries TRBV6-5 and TRBJ1-1, with D maybe TRBD1 (5 bases). Germline CDR1 is MNHEY and CDR2 is SVGAGI. V was shortened by 2 bases and J by 1 base, with 8 bases between the two germline ends. The CDR3 is made up of 14 amino acids. The chain's CDR3 is CASSYQGPNTEAFF. In DNA form, the CDR3 reads TGTGCCAGCAGTTACCAGGGCCCGAACACTGAAGCTTTCTTT.

The V and J genes are TRBV5-1 and TRBJ2-7; 9 bases map to TRBD2. Looked up from germline, CDR1 is SGHRS and CDR2 is YFSETQ. The CDR3 is made up of 14 amino acids. J was trimmed by 3 bases and V by 4 bases; bases with no gene match: 5. CDR3 nucleotide sequence: TGCGCCAGCAGCATTATGACTAGCGGCTACGAGCAGTACTTC. Translation gives CASSIMTSGYEQYF. Full variable domain (rest looked up from reference TRBV5-1 and TRBJ2-7): KAGVTQTPRYLIKTRGQQVTLSCSPISGHRSVSWYQQTPGQGLQFLFEYFSETQRNKGNFPGRFSGRQFSNSRSEMNVSTLELGDSALYLCASSIMTSGYEQYFGPGTRLTVT.

This chain links TRBV28 with TRBJ2-7, with 7 bases fitting TRBD1. The germline V gene has CDR1 MDHEN and CDR2 SYDVKM. Unmatched junction bases numbered 9, after V lost 11 bases and J lost 2 bases. The CDR3 sequence is 13 residues long. The CDR3 nucleotides are TGTGCCTGGGGGAGACAGGGAGCCTACGAGCAGTACTTC. Translation gives CAWGRQGAYEQYF.

This chain joins TRBV19 and TRBJ1-5; 10 nucleotides match TRBD1. This CDR3 region has 19 residues. Germline V gives CDR1 LNHDA, CDR2 SQIVND (reference sequence). Losses at the gene ends were 6 bases for V and 3 bases for J; bases not matched to a gene: 17. The CDR3 spells CASSLPRDRGYSNNQPQHF. Here the CDR3 DNA reads TGTGCCAGTAGCCTTCCCCGGGACAGGGGTTATAGTAACAATCAGCCCCAGCATTTT.

The chain is built from TRBV5-5 and TRBJ1-6, with 10 bases fitting TRBD1. Per germline, CDR1 SGHKS and CDR2 YYEKEE (reference sequence). The V and J ends lost 4 bases and 7 bases, in that order; junction bases with no gene match: 5. This CDR3 has 15 amino acids. The CDR3 reads CASSGPGQGNSPLHF. The DNA of the CDR3 is TGTGCCAGCAGCGGCCCGGGACAGGGGAATTCACCCCTCCACTTT.

The chain carries TRBV6-5 and TRBJ1-5; D not certain. V was pared by 2 bases and J by 2 bases, with 7 bases between. Looked up from germline, CDR1 is MNHEY and CDR2 is SVGAGI. The CDR3 runs to 14 residues. CDR3 amino acids: CASSYGVGNQPQHF. CDR3 bases: TGTGCCAGCAGTTACGGAGTGGGCAATCAGCCCCAGCATTTT.

The rearrangement uses TRBV11-1 and TRBJ2-2; possibly TRBD1 for D (6 bases). This CDR3 is built from 18 residues. The V and J ends lost 5 bases and 3 bases respectively, with 22 bases between them. The germline V gene has CDR1 SGHAT and CDR2 FQDESV (reference sequence). The CDR3 DNA reads TGTGCCAGCAGCCCCAACGGACAGCCGCGAGGATACACCGGGGAGCTGTTTTTT. Protein product: CASSPNGQPRGYTGELFF.

This chain uses TRBV5-1 with TRBJ1-3, with TRBD1 matching over 7 bases. The germline V gene encodes CDR1 SGHRS and CDR2 YFSETQ. This CDR3 is built from 16 residues. V shed 0 bases and J 0 bases; nucleotides not matched to a gene: 3. CDR3 sequence (DNA): TGCGCCAGCAGCTTGGGCCAGGGGGGCTCTGGAAACACCATATATTTT. Amino acids: CASSLGQGGSGNTIYF.

The chain recombines TRBV5-1 with TRBJ2-1; D may be TRBD1 (6 bases). The ends were cut back, 4 bases at V and 6 bases at J, with 17 bases in the middle. CDR1 is SGHRS and CDR2 is YFSETQ in the germline V gene. The CDR3 has 15 amino acids. The DNA of the CDR3 is TGCGCCAGCAGCCCTGGCGGGCAGGGGCGCAATGAGCAGTTCTTC. Protein: CASSPGGQGRNEQFF. Looking up the rest from reference TRBV5-1 and TRBJ2-1 gives the full variable domain: KAGVTQTPRYLIKTRGQQVTLSCSPISGHRSVSWYQQTPGQGLQFLFEYFSETQRNKGNFPGRFSGRQFSNSRSEMNVSTLELGDSALYLCASSPGGQGRNEQFFGPGTRLTVL.

As to this clone: This could be a read error, since a much larger clone is one nucleotide away. The rearrangement uses TRBV7-3 and TRBJ2-1; 7 bases are a match to TRBD2. The CDR3 covers 13 residues. J was trimmed by 7 bases and V by 2 bases; bases with no gene match: 2. Germline CDR1 is SGHTA and CDR2 is FQGTGA. The CDR3 here is CASSLGGVNEQFF. CDR3 nucleotides: TGTGCCAGCAGCTTAGGGGGGGTAAATGAGCAGTTCTTC.

This chain links TRBV5-1 with TRBJ1-2; 10 nucleotides align to TRBD1. The CDR3 runs to 16 residues. V was pared by 4 bases and J by 8 bases, with 14 bases of the junction left unmatched. Germline V gene lookup returns CDR1 SGHRS and CDR2 YFSETQ. The CDR3, as DNA: TGCGCCAGCAGCGCCGCCCGGGACAGGGGATTTGGCGGCTACACCTTC. This codes for CASSAARDRGFGGYTF.

This chain joins TRBV4-1 and TRBJ2-7; possible D gene TRBD1, 6 bases. CDR1 and CDR2 (germline): MGHRA, YSYEKL. This CDR3 contains 14 residues. V was shortened by 0 bases and J by 6 bases, with 12 bases between the two germline ends. The CDR3 reads CASSQEGGTFEQYF. In DNA form, the CDR3 reads TGCGCCAGCAGCCAAGAAGGGGGAACCTTCGAGCAGTACTTC.

This rearrangement joins TRBV9 to TRBJ2-7, with 12 positions matching TRBD2. V trimming: 0 bases; J trimming: 1 base; junction bases outside the gene matches: 2. Germline loops: CDR1 SGDLS, CDR2 YYNGEE. The CDR3 extends over 16 amino acids. CDR3 DNA: TGTGCCAGCAGCGTAGGGACTAGCGGGAAGTCCTACGAGCAGTACTTC. It translates to CASSVGTSGKSYEQYF.

The rearrangement uses TRBV18 and TRBJ2-7, with TRBD1 matching over 7 bases. J gave up 3 bases and V 3 bases, and 8 bases lay outside the gene matches. The CDR3 is 15 residues long. Germline assignment: CDR1 KGHSH and CDR2 LQKENI. Here the CDR3 DNA reads TGTGCCAGCTCACCGGGACAGCCGACCCTCTACGAGCAGTACTTC. It is translated as CASSPGQPTLYEQYF.

This sequence joins TRBV4-1 and TRBJ2-7; a weak D match, TRBD1 (6 bases). CDR1 and CDR2 from the germline V gene are MGHRA and YSYEKL. The CDR3 is 14 residues long. Between the trimmed V and J ends, which lost 1 base and 7 bases, there was a span of 14 bases. This CDR3 is CASSQGGTGHEQYF. In DNA form, the CDR3 reads TGCGCCAGCAGCCAAGGTGGGACGGGACATGAGCAGTACTTC.

The rearrangement links TRBV30 to TRBJ1-1, with a tentative D call TRBD1 (5 bases). The V and J ends lost 4 bases and 5 bases respectively, with 14 bases between them. The CDR3 extends over 13 amino acids. Germline CDR1 GTSNPN, CDR2 SVGIG (reference sequence). This CDR3 reads CAWNAGGETEAFF. CDR3 in DNA: TGTGCCTGGAACGCGGGGGGAGAAACTGAAGCTTTCTTT.

The chain joins TRBV27 to TRBJ2-2, with D perhaps TRBD1 (6 bases). Trimming stripped 0 bases from V and 2 bases from J, with 7 bases between. CDR1 and CDR2 (germline): MNHEY, SMNVEV (reference sequence). The CDR3 extends over 15 amino acids. In nucleotides, the CDR3 is TGTGCCAGCAGTTTATCGGGACACAACACCGGGGAGCTGTTTTTT. Translated: CASSLSGHNTGELFF.